This TCR beta chain was recovered during a study of blood T cell repertoires in COVID-19. Trimming took 6 bases from V and 7 from J, leaving 19 bases between them. In germline, CDR1 is SNHLY, CDR2 FYNNEI. The CDR3 consists of 15 residues. Here immunoSEQ multiplex PCR was the method, and the copy in TCRdb shows in-frame clones only, minus some. The profile shows 150,000 to 200,000 clones, around 83% of them singletons. J is TRBJ2-1 and V is TRBV2, with a weak D call TRBD2 (6 bases). Sequenced: PBMCs or T cells enriched from blood (not recorded which). The receptor's source is a woman aged 45 to 65 in a cohort exposed to, infected with or recovered from COVID-19 (not recorded which). The CDR3 nucleotides are TGTGCCAGCAGACCTAGCCCGGGAGACCAGAATGAGCAGTTCTTC. The encoded protein is CASRPSPGDQNEQFF. Full variable domain (missing parts from reference TRBV2 and TRBJ2-1): EPEVTQTPSHQVTQMGQEVILRCVPISNHLYFYWYRQILGQKVEFLVSFYNNEISEKSEIFDDQFSVERPDGSNFTLKIRSTKLEDSAMYFCASRPSPGDQNEQFFGPGTRLTVL.